This entry describes one T cell receptor beta chain. Per germline, CDR1 DFQATT and CDR2 SNEGSKA (reference sequence). This CDR3 is 14 amino acids long. Trimming shortened V by 3 bases and J by 4 bases, and 15 bases separated the two germline ends. The record originates from a study of CD8 T cells in Susac syndrome. Random hexamers primed reverse transcription of about 0.45 to 1 ug RNA. TCR beta CDR3 was amplified by immunoSEQ multiplex PCR. This amplification extended across 54 Vbeta and 13 Jbeta segments. TCRdb recomputed calls from the immunoSEQ multiplex PCR reads with MiXCR, one row per CDR3 protein. The sample shows some 110,000 distinct CDR3 sequences, nearly 96% of them seen only once. The patients with Susac syndrome were individuals who fulfilled the recently defined diagnostic criteria for disease that was either definite or probable. CD8+ and CD4+ T cells were negatively isolated; TEMRA cells were FACS-enriched.

The source material was CD4+ T cells from PBMCs. This clonotype originated in a human donor with Susac syndrome. The chain links TRBV20-1 to TRBJ1-2, with a weak D call TRBD1 (5 bases). CDR3 sequence: CSASMGLISYGYTF. The CDR3 bases are TGCAGTGCTAGCATGGGACTGATCAGCTATGGCTACACCTTC.